A single sample gave rise to the 25 T cell receptor beta chains below, sequenced in a study of response to subunit inactivated influenza vaccine. In TCRdb, the RT-PCR reads were re-called with MiXCR into one record per CDR3 protein. There are roughly 760,000 distinct CDR3 sequences in the sample; less than 25% occur only once, and about a tenth lies in the top ten. The sequencing used PBMCs from blood, collected about 5 days after vaccination. The receptor set was obtained from a man aged 50 or older who received an inactivated influenza vaccine.

The rearrangement joins TRBV28 to TRBJ2-2; the D is unclear. The CDR3 spans 13 residues. V was clipped by 2 bases and J by 3 bases, with 4 bases between them. Germline CDR1 and CDR2: MDHEN and SYDVKM. The CDR3 here is CASSLEDTGELFF. For the CDR3, the DNA is TGTGCCAGCAGTTTAGAAGACACCGGGGAGCTGTTTTTT.

This clonotype was detected a few times. V and J are TRBV29-1 and TRBJ1-2; D unclear. Germline V CDR1 and CDR2: SQVTM, ANQGSEA. There are 13 residues in the CDR3. V lost 4 bases and J lost 2, with 11 bases in between. CDR3 sequence: CSVGRMGNYGYTF. The DNA of the CDR3 is TGCAGCGTTGGTAGGATGGGGAACTATGGCTACACCTTC.

V usage is TRBV7-2 and J usage is TRBJ2-1; 10 bases are shared with TRBD1. The J segment lost 7 bases and the V segment lost 4 bases, leaving 7 bases of the junction unmatched. The germline V gene encodes CDR1 SGHTA and CDR2 FQGNSA. The CDR3 is 15 residues long. CDR3 sequence: CASSSPGQGKNEQFF. Here the CDR3 DNA reads TGTGCCAGCAGCTCACCGGGACAGGGGAAGAATGAGCAGTTCTTC.

The sample holds a few counts of this clonotype. Written as DNA, the CDR3 is TGTGCCAGCAGCAAAACTGGGGCCAACGTCCTGACTTTC. This translates into CASSKTGANVLTF. The V call is TRBV12-3 or TRBV12-4, the J call TRBJ2-6, with D hard to call. The germline V and J ends were trimmed by 6 bases and 2 bases, with 5 bases remaining between them. The CDR3 loop spans 13 amino acids.

The J gene is TRBJ2-1, the V gene TRBV28; D gene uncertain. CDR3 length equals 13 residues. Germline CDR1 is MDHEN and CDR2 is SYDVKM. The ends were cut back, 6 bases at V and 8 bases at J, with 14 bases in the middle. The CDR3 sequence: CASSLVVGDEQFF. The CDR3 DNA follows: TGTGCCAGCAGCTTAGTGGTCGGCGATGAGCAGTTCTTC.

The chain carries TRBV29-1 and TRBJ1-2; D gene unclear. Germline V gene sequence: CDR1 SQVTM, CDR2 ANQGSEA. Between the trimmed V and J ends, which lost 7 bases and 10 bases, there was a span of 16 bases. The CDR3 has 11 residues. CDR3 nucleotides: TGCAGCGGGCAAGGAGAGACCGCCTACACCTTC. This translates into CSGQGETAYTF. The full variable domain, with the rest looked up from reference TRBV29-1 and TRBJ1-2, is SAVISQKPSRDICQRGTSLTIQCQVDSQVTMMFWYRQQPGQSLTLIATANQGSEATYESGFVIDKFPISRPNLTFSTLTVSNMSPEDSSIYLCSGQGETAYTFGSGTRLTVV.

This clonotype was seen only a few times. The gene calls are TRBV10-2 and TRBJ2-7; TRBD1 matches 8 bases. Germline-derived CDR1 and CDR2 are WSHSY and SAAADI. The CDR3 runs to 15 residues. V lost 0 bases and J lost 2; bases outside the gene matches: 3. The CDR3 reads CASSESNRGTYEQYF. The CDR3 nucleotides read TGCGCCAGCAGTGAGTCAAACAGGGGGACCTACGAGCAGTACTTC.

The chain links TRBV6-2 or TRBV6-3 to TRBJ2-5; either TRBD1 or TRBD2 may fit D (5 bases each). The CDR3 length is 13 residues. V gave up 8 bases and J gave up 2 bases, with 12 bases separating them. The V gene's germline CDR1 is MNHEY and CDR2 SVGEGT. The CDR3 spells CASWDGGQETQYF. In nucleotides, the CDR3 is TGTGCCAGCTGGGACGGCGGACAAGAGACCCAGTACTTC.

The V and J genes are TRBV5-1 and TRBJ2-2; 8 bases map to TRBD1. The germline gives CDR1 SGHRS, CDR2 YFSETQ. CDR3 length: 15 amino acids. The V and J ends lost 3 bases and 3 bases, in that order; junction bases with no gene match: 4. CDR3 region: CASSSRTGHTGELFF. Written as DNA, the CDR3 is TGCGCCAGCAGCTCCAGGACAGGGCACACCGGGGAGCTGTTTTTT.

This clonotype was seen only a few times. The chain is built from TRBV9 and TRBJ2-5; 12 bases line up with TRBD2. This CDR3 is 15 amino acids long. Per germline, CDR1 SGDLS and CDR2 YYNGEE. V lost 3 bases and J lost 5; bases outside the gene matches: 5. CDR3 sequence reads: CASSALAGGPETQYF. CDR3 sequence (DNA): TGTGCCAGCAGCGCTCTAGCGGGAGGGCCGGAGACCCAGTACTTC.

The chain employs TRBV18 and TRBJ2-1; 10 bases match TRBD2. This CDR3 is 15 amino acids long. Germline-derived CDR1 and CDR2 are KGHSH and LQKENI. V lost 4 bases and J lost 5; bases outside the gene matches: 5. In DNA form, the CDR3 reads TGTGCCAGCTCACAAGGGACTAGCGAGAACAATGAGCAGTTCTTC. It codes for CASSQGTSENNEQFF.

This clonotype turned up a few times. The rearrangement uses TRBV20-1 and TRBJ2-3; 7 bases fit TRBD1. Germline V gene lookup returns CDR1 DFQATT and CDR2 SNEGSKA (reference sequence). The V and J ends lost 5 bases and 2 bases, in that order; junction bases with no gene match: 7. This CDR3 region has 14 residues. CDR3 protein: CSAPTGQVTDTQYF. In nucleotides, the CDR3 is TGCAGTGCTCCAACCGGACAGGTCACAGATACGCAGTATTTT.

This clonotype turned up a few times. The genes are TRBV10-3 and TRBJ2-5; the D gene is possibly TRBD2 (6 bases). Germline V gene lookup returns CDR1 ENHRY and CDR2 SYGVKD. The CDR3 extends over 14 amino acids. Trimming removed 6 bases at V and 5 bases at J, with 16 bases between. CDR3 region: CAIRGGGGTETQYF. The CDR3 DNA is TGTGCCATCAGGGGGGGAGGCGGTACCGAGACCCAGTACTTC.

This clonotype was observed a single time. The chain combines TRBV10-3 with TRBJ1-2; D may be TRBD1 (5 bases). Germline V lookup: CDR1 ENHRY, CDR2 SYGVKD. V lost 4 bases to trimming and J lost 4 bases, with 25 bases between them. This CDR3 has 18 residues. The CDR3 DNA reads TGTGCCATCAGTGTGACAGTGATCACTCACTGCTTCCTCTATGGCTACACCTTC. This codes for CAISVTVITHCFLYGYTF.

V is TRBV4-3 and J is TRBJ2-3; TRBD1 is a possible D gene (6 bases). Per germline, CDR1 LGHNA and CDR2 YSLEER. Trimming left V 0 bases short and J 6 bases short, with 16 bases between. This CDR3 region has 16 residues. Here the CDR3 reads CASSQDPPRGGDTQYF. The DNA of the CDR3 is TGCGCCAGCAGCCAAGATCCACCTCGAGGGGGTGATACGCAGTATTTT.

The DNA of the CDR3 is TGCAGTGCAGACGGACAGTTCTCCTCTGGGGCCAACGTCCTGACTTTC. Amino acids: CSADGQFSSGANVLTF. The chain joins TRBV20-1 to TRBJ2-6; TRBD1 might be the D (6 bases). The germline V gene encodes CDR1 DFQATT and CDR2 SNEGSKA (reference sequence). The CDR3 is made up of 16 amino acids. Trimming cost V 6 bases and J 0 bases, with 15 bases left between them.

A remark on this clonotype: At one boundary the junction diverges from the germline segment, which might be a read error. DNA of the CDR3: TGTGCCAGCAACCTAGCGGGAGCCACAGATACGAAGTATTTT. Translating gives CASNLAGATDTKYF. The rearrangement links TRBV12-3 or TRBV12-4 to TRBJ2-3; 10 bases fit TRBD2. This CDR3 contains 14 residues.

The chain uses TRBV20-1 and TRBJ1-1; D is uncertain. V was cut by 2 bases and J by 7 bases, with 5 bases left in between. Germline lookup yields CDR1 DFQATT and CDR2 SNEGSKA (reference sequence). The CDR3 has 10 amino acids. CDR3 sequence reads: CSARRYEAFF. CDR3 sequence (DNA): TGCAGTGCTAGACGATATGAAGCTTTCTTT.

This clonotype was observed many times. CDR3 protein: CSVTSGYTDTQYF. CDR3 nucleotides: TGCAGCGTTACTAGCGGTTACACAGATACGCAGTATTTT. The chain employs TRBV29-1 and TRBJ2-3; TRBD2 matches at 8 bases. The trim removed 5 bases at V and 2 bases at J, leaving 3 bases unmatched. This CDR3 has 13 amino acids. The V gene's germline CDR1 is SQVTM and CDR2 ANQGSEA.

This clonotype was seen more than once but under ten times. This chain connects TRBV28 to TRBJ2-7; 9 bases line up with TRBD1. The germline CDR1 and CDR2 sequences are MDHEN and SYDVKM. This CDR3 spans 14 amino acids. Germline trimming cut 3 bases from V and 5 bases from J; bases unmatched to any gene: 5. CDR3 nucleotide sequence: TGTGCCAGCAGTTTGGGGACAGGGTTCGACGAGCAGTACTTC. Amino acids: CASSLGTGFDEQYF. The complete variable domain, with remaining parts taken from reference TRBV28 and TRBJ2-7, reads DVKVTQSSRYLVKRTGEKVFLECVQDMDHENMFWYRQDPGLGLRLIYFSYDVKMKEKGDIPEGYSVSREKKERFSLILESASTNQTSMYLCASSLGTGFDEQYFGPGTRLTVT.

The chain links TRBV28 to TRBJ2-7, with 14 positions matching TRBD2. Germline assignment: CDR1 MDHEN and CDR2 SYDVKM. The CDR3 totals 17 residues. V dropped 6 bases and J dropped 6; count of bases not matched to a gene: 13. The CDR3 DNA reads as TGTGCCAGCAGATCCGGGACTAGCGGGAGTGGGTTTGTCGAGCAGTACTTC. Translated, it gives CASRSGTSGSGFVEQYF.

The V call is TRBV6-2 or TRBV6-3, the J call TRBJ2-2, with 14 bases lining up with TRBD2. The germline CDR1 and CDR2 sequences are MNHEY and SVGEGT. V lost 0 bases and J lost 2; bases outside the gene matches: 11. The CDR3 has 21 residues. CDR3 nucleotides: TGTGCCAGCAGTTACTCTTCTCCGGGGACTAGCGGGGGCCCTAACACCGGGGAGCTGTTTTTT. This sequence encodes CASSYSSPGTSGGPNTGELFF.

The CDR3 coding sequence is TGTGCCAGCAGCTACCGGGACGGACAAAGCTCCTACGAGCAGTACTTC. Translation gives CASSYRDGQSSYEQYF. V usage is TRBV7-9 and J usage is TRBJ2-7; the D call may be TRBD1 or TRBD2 (5 bases each). The CDR3 covers 16 residues. The V end lost 4 bases, the J end lost 0 bases, and 16 bases lay between the germline ends. The V gene's germline CDR1 is SEHNR and CDR2 FQNEAQ (reference sequence).

The chain has TRBV7-9 and TRBJ2-4; TRBD1 agrees at 9 bases. This CDR3 spans 16 amino acids. The germline V gene has CDR1 SEHNR and CDR2 FQNEAQ (reference sequence). V lost 6 bases, J lost 7 bases, and 13 bases stayed unmatched. The CDR3 DNA follows: TGTGCCAGCAGTTTCGACAGGGGGGTATCCTTGAACATTCAGTACTTC. Its translation: CASSFDRGVSLNIQYF.

V and J are TRBV5-1 and TRBJ2-1, with D possibly being TRBD1 or TRBD2 (5 bases each). The CDR3 length is 16 residues. The germline V gene encodes CDR1 SGHRS and CDR2 YFSETQ. The V and J ends lost 4 bases and 6 bases respectively, with 20 bases between them. The CDR3 coding sequence is TGCGCCAGCAGCCCTGGTAGTGCCAGGGAGAGCAATGAGCAGTTCTTC. Amino acid sequence: CASSPGSARESNEQFF.